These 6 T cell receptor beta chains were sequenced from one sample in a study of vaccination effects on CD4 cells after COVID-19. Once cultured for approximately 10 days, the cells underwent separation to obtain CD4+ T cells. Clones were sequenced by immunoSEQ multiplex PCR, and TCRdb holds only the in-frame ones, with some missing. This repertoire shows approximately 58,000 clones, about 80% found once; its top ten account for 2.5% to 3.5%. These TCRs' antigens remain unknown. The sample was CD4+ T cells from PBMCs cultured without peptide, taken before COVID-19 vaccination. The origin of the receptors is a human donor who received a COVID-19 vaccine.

The CDR3: CASSLNGAVGDGYTF. CDR3 nucleotide sequence: TGTGCCAGCAGCCTCAATGGGGCAGTTGGGGATGGCTACACCTTC. The J gene is TRBJ1-2, the V gene TRBV3-1 (or the pseudogene TRBV3-2); perhaps TRBD1 as D (5 bases). V was shortened by 4 bases and J by 6 bases, with 18 bases between the two germline ends. This CDR3 region has 15 residues. CDR1 and CDR2 (germline): LGHDT, YNNKEL (reference sequence).

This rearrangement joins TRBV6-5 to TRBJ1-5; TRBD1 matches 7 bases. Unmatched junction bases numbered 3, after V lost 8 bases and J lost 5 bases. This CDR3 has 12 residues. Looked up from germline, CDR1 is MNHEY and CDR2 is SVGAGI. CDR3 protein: CASDREYQPQHF. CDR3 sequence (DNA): TGTGCCAGCGACAGGGAATATCAGCCCCAGCATTTT.

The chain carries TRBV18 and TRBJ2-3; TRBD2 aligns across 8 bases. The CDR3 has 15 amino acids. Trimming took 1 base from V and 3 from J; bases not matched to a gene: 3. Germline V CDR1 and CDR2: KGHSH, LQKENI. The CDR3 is CASSPQSGSTDTQYF. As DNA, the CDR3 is TGTGCCAGCTCACCACAAAGCGGGAGTACAGATACGCAGTATTTT.

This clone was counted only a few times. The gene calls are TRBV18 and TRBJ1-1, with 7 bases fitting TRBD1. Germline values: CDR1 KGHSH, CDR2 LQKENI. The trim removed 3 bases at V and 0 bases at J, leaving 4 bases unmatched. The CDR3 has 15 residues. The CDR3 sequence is CASSPSGQMNTEAFF. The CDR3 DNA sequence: TGTGCCAGCTCACCCTCGGGACAGATGAACACTGAAGCTTTCTTT.

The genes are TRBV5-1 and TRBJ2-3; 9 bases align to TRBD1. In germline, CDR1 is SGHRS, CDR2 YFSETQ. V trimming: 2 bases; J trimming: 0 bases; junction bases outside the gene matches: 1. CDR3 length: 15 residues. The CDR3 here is CASSLQGASTDTQYF. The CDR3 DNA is TGCGCCAGCAGCTTACAGGGGGCAAGCACAGATACGCAGTATTTT.

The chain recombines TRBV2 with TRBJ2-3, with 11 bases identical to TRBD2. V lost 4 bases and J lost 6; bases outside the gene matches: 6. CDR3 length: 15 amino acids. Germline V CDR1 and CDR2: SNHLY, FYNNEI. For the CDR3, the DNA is TGTGCCAGCAGTGTTAGCGGGGGGGCAAAGGATACGCAGTATTTT. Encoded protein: CASSVSGGAKDTQYF.